The 12 T cell receptor beta chains presented below share a single source sample, sequenced in a study of cytomegalovirus exposure and HLA in healthy donors. Use of 60 Vbeta and 13 Jbeta primers characterized the PCR. The protocol was immunoSEQ multiplex PCR, while the TCRdb copy is restricted to in-frame clones and leaves out a portion. The sample lists 90,000 to 100,000 clones, 65% to 80% occurring once. Sequenced sample: PBMCs. All receptors come from a man in his sixties in good health and CMV-seropositive.

This chain links TRBV6-1 with TRBJ2-1, with 8 positions matching TRBD1. The CDR3 has 12 residues. V shed 6 bases and J 7 bases; nucleotides not matched to a gene: 2. Germline V lookup: CDR1 MNHNS, CDR2 SASEGT. The CDR3 protein is CASRWTGNEQFF. The CDR3 region has the DNA TGTGCCAGCAGATGGACAGGGAATGAGCAGTTCTTC.

This chain joins TRBV5-1 and TRBJ2-3; D is uncertain. CDR1 is SGHRS and CDR2 is YFSETQ in the germline V gene. This CDR3 has 12 amino acids. Trimming left V 3 bases short and J 0 bases short, with 2 bases between. Here the CDR3 DNA reads TGCGCCAGCAGCTCTAGCACAGATACGCAGTATTTT. This codes for CASSSSTDTQYF. Variable domain in full (rest from reference TRBV5-1 and TRBJ2-3): KAGVTQTPRYLIKTRGQQVTLSCSPISGHRSVSWYQQTPGQGLQFLFEYFSETQRNKGNFPGRFSGRQFSNSRSEMNVSTLELGDSALYLCASSSSTDTQYFGPGTRLTVL.

This chain uses TRBV19 with TRBJ1-6, with D possibly matching TRBD1 (6 bases). Germline values: CDR1 LNHDA, CDR2 SQIVND (reference sequence). With 6 bases removed from V and 3 bases from J, the gap between germline ends came to 12 bases. The length of the CDR3 is 15 residues. CDR3 nucleotides: TGTGCCAGTAGCGACCCCAGGGGCTATAATTCACCCCTCCACTTT. Its protein is CASSDPRGYNSPLHF. The complete variable domain, with remaining parts taken from reference TRBV19 and TRBJ1-6, reads DGGITQSPKYLFRKEGQNVTLSCEQNLNHDAMYWYRQDPGQGLRLIYYSQIVNDFQKGDIAEGYSVSREKKESFPLTVTSAQKNPTAFYLCASSDPRGYNSPLHFGNGTRLTVT.

This clone has a single count. The rearrangement uses TRBV7-3 and TRBJ2-1; the match to TRBD2 covers 7 bases. The CDR3 has 14 amino acids. The V gene end was trimmed by 3 bases and the J gene end by 7 bases; junction bases not matched to a gene: 6. The V gene's germline CDR1 is SGHTA and CDR2 FQGTGA. For the CDR3, the DNA is TGTGCCAGCAGCTTGGATGGACTAGTAAATGAGCAGTTCTTC. It yields the protein CASSLDGLVNEQFF.

This CDR3 reads CASSFQGSGELFF. The CDR3 DNA sequence: TGTGCCAGCAGCTTTCAGGGTAGCGGGGAGCTGTTTTTT. The chain has TRBV11-3 and TRBJ2-2; D possibly corresponds to TRBD1 (5 bases). The germline V and J ends were trimmed by 3 bases and 7 bases, with 9 bases remaining between them. CDR3 length: 13 amino acids. Germline V gives CDR1 SGHNT, CDR2 YENEEA.

This chain uses TRBV18 with TRBJ2-5, with D uncertain. The CDR3 is 13 amino acids. The V end lost 3 bases, the J end lost 5 bases, and 10 bases lay between the germline ends. Looked up from germline, CDR1 is KGHSH and CDR2 is LQKENI. CDR3 sequence: CASSPFPAETQYF. The CDR3 DNA reads TGTGCCAGCTCACCGTTTCCCGCGGAGACCCAGTACTTC.

The table lists this clone with a count of one. The chain recombines TRBV20-1 with TRBJ2-5, with D maybe TRBD1 (5 bases). Germline-derived CDR1 and CDR2 are DFQATT and SNEGSKA (reference sequence). This CDR3 is 11 amino acids long. V was clipped by 5 bases and J by 4 bases, with 8 bases between them. In DNA, the CDR3 is TGCAGTGCTCACAGGTTAGAGACCCAGTACTTC. Its protein is CSAHRLETQYF.

The chain employs TRBV27 and TRBJ1-6, with D perhaps matching TRBD1 (6 bases). CDR3 size: 15 residues. CDR1 is MNHEY and CDR2 is SMNVEV in the germline V gene (reference sequence). V lost 3 bases and J lost 4, with 10 bases in between. This chain's CDR3 is CASSLGQGYNSPLHF. CDR3 bases: TGTGCCAGCAGTTTGGGGCAGGGGTATAATTCACCCCTCCACTTT.

The chain uses TRBV6-5 and TRBJ2-7; TRBD1 matches 10 bases. Per germline, CDR1 MNHEY and CDR2 SVGAGI. The CDR3 length is 14 residues. J lost 7 bases, V lost 5 bases, and 8 bases had no gene match. The CDR3 region has the DNA TGTGCCAGCAGTCAGGACAGGGGGTCTCGGGAGCAGTACTTC. It yields the protein CASSQDRGSREQYF.

The chain links TRBV27 to TRBJ2-5; TRBD1 might be the D (6 bases). Germline V gene lookup returns CDR1 MNHEY and CDR2 SMNVEV (reference sequence). The CDR3 runs 13 residues. V lost 2 bases and J lost 4, with 8 bases in between. The CDR3 loop reads CASSLQGRETQYF. The CDR3 bases are TGTGCCAGCAGTTTACAGGGGAGAGAGACCCAGTACTTC.

This chain uses TRBV5-1 with TRBJ2-5; D is possibly TRBD2 (5 bases). In germline, CDR1 is SGHRS, CDR2 YFSETQ. This CDR3 contains 13 residues. Trimming removed 3 bases from V and 4 bases from J, with 10 bases in between. This CDR3 is CASSSPGVETQYF. The CDR3 DNA follows: TGCGCCAGCAGCTCGCCCGGGGTAGAGACCCAGTACTTC.

The CDR3 DNA follows: TGTGCCAGTAGTATAGTAAGAGGAAGAGGTACTAGCGGCACCGGGGAGCTGTTTTTT. This codes for CASSIVRGRGTSGTGELFF. The V and J genes are TRBV19 and TRBJ2-2, with TRBD2 matching 8 bases. In germline, CDR1 is LNHDA, CDR2 SQIVND (reference sequence). The CDR3 contains 19 residues. The J segment lost 4 bases and the V segment lost 1 base, leaving 14 bases of the junction unmatched.